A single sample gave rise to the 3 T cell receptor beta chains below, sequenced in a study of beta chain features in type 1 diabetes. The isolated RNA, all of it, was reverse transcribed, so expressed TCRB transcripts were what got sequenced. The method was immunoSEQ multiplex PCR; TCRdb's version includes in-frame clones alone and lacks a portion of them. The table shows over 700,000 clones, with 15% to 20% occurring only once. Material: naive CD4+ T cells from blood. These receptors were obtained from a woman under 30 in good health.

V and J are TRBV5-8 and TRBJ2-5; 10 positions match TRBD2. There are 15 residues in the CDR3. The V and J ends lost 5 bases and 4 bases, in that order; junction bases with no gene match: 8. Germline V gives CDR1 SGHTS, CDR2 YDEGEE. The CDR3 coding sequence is TGTGCCAGCAGGCGACAACTAGCGGGATCAGAGACCCAGTACTTC. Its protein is CASRRQLAGSETQYF.

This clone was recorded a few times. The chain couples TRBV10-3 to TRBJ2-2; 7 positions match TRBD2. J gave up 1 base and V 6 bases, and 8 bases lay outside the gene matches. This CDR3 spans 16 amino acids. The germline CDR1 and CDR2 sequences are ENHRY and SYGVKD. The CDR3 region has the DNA TGTGCCATCAGGGGGACCTTAGCGGGGAACACCGGGGAGCTGTTTTTT. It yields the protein CAIRGTLAGNTGELFF.

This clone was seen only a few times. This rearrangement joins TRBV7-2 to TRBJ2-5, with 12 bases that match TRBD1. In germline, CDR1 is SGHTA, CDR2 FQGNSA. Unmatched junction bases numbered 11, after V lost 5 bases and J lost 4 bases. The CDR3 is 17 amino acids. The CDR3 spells CASSPRDRGHVLETQYF. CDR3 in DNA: TGTGCCAGCAGCCCTCGGGACAGGGGGCATGTATTAGAGACCCAGTACTTC.